Listed below are T cell receptor beta chains from one sample, sequenced in a study of blood T cell repertoires in COVID-19. Produced via immunoSEQ multiplex PCR; TCRdb's table is partial and in-frame only. Of 100,000 to 150,000 clones listed, 86% are singletons. Sequencing was carried out using peripheral blood. The receptors shown here come from a woman in her seventies with COVID-19, enrolled during active disease. Each CDR3 is given with its conserved first and last residue. The D gene is left open where the match is weak. Some rows mark clone size as missing; the rest say once, few, many or name a class of expanded clone.

J | size | D | V | DNA | CDR3
TRBJ2-2 | . | . | TRBV5-4 | TGTGCCAGCAGCTACGGACAGCTGAACACCGGGGAGCTGTTTTTT | CASSYGQLNTGELFF
TRBJ1-1 | . | . | TRBV6-4 | TGTGCCAGCAGTGAGCGGGGGGACTACACTGAAGCTTTCTTT | CASSERGDYTEAFF
TRBJ2-1 | . | TRBD2 | TRBV11-2 | TGTGCCAGCAGCTTAGACGGGGGGGGTTATGAGCAGTTCTTC | CASSLDGGGYEQFF
TRBJ1-6 | . | TRBD1 | TRBV5-5 | TGTGCCAGCAGCGGGGGACAGGGCGTGAGTTCACCCCTCCACTTT | CASSGGQGVSSPLHF
TRBJ1-3 | . | TRBD1 | TRBV30 | TGTGCCTCCACGACAGGGAAAGGAAACACCATATATTTT | CASTTGKGNTIYF
TRBJ2-3 | once | TRBD2 | TRBV14 | TGTGCCAGCAGCCACCGTACTGCGGGGGGCACAGATACGCAGTATTTT | CASSHRTAGGTDTQYF
TRBJ2-1 | . | TRBD2 | TRBV7-7 | TGTGCCAGCAGCCCCCTAGCGGGGGGCCTCGATGAGCAGTTCTTC | CASSPLAGGLDEQFF
TRBJ2-7 | few | . | TRBV7-2 | TGTGCCAGCAGACCAAAGGCCGCAGGGTATCGCGAGCAGTACTTC | CASRPKAAGYREQYF
TRBJ1-4 | . | . | TRBV7-2 | TGTGCCAGCAGCTCTCGACAGGACGTTAATGAAAAACTGTTTTTT | CASSSRQDVNEKLFF
TRBJ2-6 | . | TRBD1 | TRBV7-9 | TGTGCCAGCAGTGACCGGGACAGGGTACATGCTGGGGCCAACGTCCTGACTTTC | CASSDRDRVHAGANVLTF
TRBJ1-6 | . | TRBD1 | TRBV7-9 | TGTGCCAGCAGCTCGGGACAGGAGAATTCACCCCTCCACTTT | CASSSGQENSPLHF
TRBJ1-2 | . | . | TRBV9 | TGTGCCAGCAGCGTCGGGGAAATCGGCGGCTACACCTTC | CASSVGEIGGYTF
TRBJ2-2 | . | TRBD1 | TRBV5-1 | TGCGCCAGCAGCTTGAGGGACAGCCCTCGCAACACCGGGGAGCTGTTTTTT | CASSLRDSPRNTGELFF
TRBJ2-3 | . | TRBD2 | TRBV6-6 | TGTGCCAGCAGTCCCCCCGTGCAGCGGGGGGGCAGGGCAGATACGCAGTATTTT | CASSPPVQRGGRADTQYF
TRBJ1-5 | . | TRBD1 | TRBV29-1 | TGCAGCGTTGGGACAGGGGGCGATGAGCCCCAGCATTTT | CSVGTGGDEPQHF
TRBJ2-5 | . | . | TRBV11-3 | TGTGCCAGCAGCTTAATCGGACGCAGGGGCCGGGAGACCCAGTACTTC | CASSLIGRRGRETQYF
TRBJ1-4 | . | . | TRBV6-1 | TGTGCCAGCAGTGATCTTGGGGGCAGAACTAATGAAAAACTGTTTTTT | CASSDLGGRTNEKLFF
TRBJ2-2 | . | . | TRBV10-3 | TGTGCCATCAGTGACAGGCTGAACACCGGGGAGCTGTTTTTT | CAISDRLNTGELFF
TRBJ2-4 | . | TRBD1 | TRBV2 | TGTGCCAGCCGGGACAGGGTTTCCAAAAACATTCAGTACTTC | CASRDRVSKNIQYF
TRBJ1-5 | . | TRBD1 | TRBV27 | TGTGCCAGCAGAGGGACAGGGGGTCAGCCCCAGCATTTT | CASRGTGGQPQHF
TRBJ2-2 | . | . | TRBV9 | TGTGCCAGCAGCCCCCTACCCGGGGCCGGGGAGCTGTTTTTT | CASSPLPGAGELFF
TRBJ2-1 | . | . | TRBV4-2 | TGTGCCAGCAGCCAAGCTCACGGCGGGGGCGCTGACAATGAGCAGTTCTTC | CASSQAHGGGADNEQFF
TRBJ2-7 | . | . | TRBV24-1 | TGTGCCACCAGTGATTTAGGAGGGGGCGAGATCCCCGAGCAGTACTTC | CATSDLGGGEIPEQYF
TRBJ1-1 | . | . | TRBV5-1 | TGCGCCAGCAGCTTGGGCAGGGGTTACACTGAAGCTTTCTTT | CASSLGRGYTEAFF
TRBJ2-2 | . | . | TRBV7-3 | TGTGCCAGCAGCCCCGGGGGGACACATACCGGGGAGCTGTTTTTT | CASSPGGTHTGELFF
TRBJ1-3 | once | . | TRBV7-3 | TGTGCCAGCAGCCGCAGTGGGCGATCTGGAAACACCATATATTTT | CASSRSGRSGNTIYF
TRBJ2-3 | . | . | TRBV2 | TGTGCCAGCAAGGGGACGATACAGGGTCCAGATACGCAGTATTTT | CASKGTIQGPDTQYF
TRBJ2-7 | . | . | TRBV5-1 | TGCGCCAGCAGCTTGGCGTCAGGAAGCTCCTACGAGCAGTACTTC | CASSLASGSSYEQYF
TRBJ2-7 | . | . | TRBV19 | TGTGCCAGTAGTATCGGAGGGTACGAGCAGTACTTC | CASSIGGYEQYF
TRBJ1-2 | . | . | TRBV6-1 | TGTGCCAGCAGTGAAAGGCGAACCGGGGACTATGGCTACACCTTC | CASSERRTGDYGYTF
TRBJ2-5 | . | . | TRBV11-2 | TGTGCCAGCAGCTCCAATGGGGCCCAGTTATTTCAAGAGACCCAGTACTTC | CASSSNGAQLFQETQYF
TRBJ1-5 | . | . | TRBV15 | TGTGCCACCAGCGTTAGAGGCTTCGGGTATCAGCCCCAGCATTTT | CATSVRGFGYQPQHF
TRBJ2-1 | . | . | TRBV24-1 | TGTGCCACCAGTAACGCAGGGGAAGGTACAGGTGACAATGAGCAGTTCTTC | CATSNAGEGTGDNEQFF
TRBJ2-3 | . | TRBD2 | TRBV11-3 | TGTGCCAGCAGCCCCGGACTAGCCACAGATACGCAGTATTTT | CASSPGLATDTQYF
TRBJ1-4 | . | TRBD1 | TRBV2 | TGTGCCAGCAGTCGGACAGGGATTCGTGAAAAACTGTTTTTT | CASSRTGIREKLFF
TRBJ1-5 | . | TRBD1 | TRBV19 | TGTGCCAGTAGTGTACAGGGGAATCAGCCCCAGCATTTT | CASSVQGNQPQHF
TRBJ2-1 | few | TRBD2 | TRBV7-9 | TGTGCCAGCAGCTTATGGGGGGGCAATGAGCAGTTCTTC | CASSLWGGNEQFF
TRBJ2-5 | few | TRBD2 | TRBV11-2 | TGTGCCAGCAGGCGAGCGGGGGGCACGACAAAAGAGACCCAGTACTTC | CASRRAGGTTKETQYF
TRBJ2-7 | . | TRBD1 | TRBV5-1 | TGCGCCAGCAGCTTTCAGGACAGGGAAAGGGAGCAGTACTTC | CASSFQDREREQYF
TRBJ1-4 | . | . | TRBV25-1 | TGTGCCAGCAGTGTGAACAGAGCAACTAATGAAAAACTGTTTTTT | CASSVNRATNEKLFF
TRBJ1-1 | . | . | TRBV29-1 | TGCAGCGTTGAACAGGCCATGAACACTGAAGCTTTCTTT | CSVEQAMNTEAFF